The entry that follows covers one TCR beta chain sequence. The antigen is not known. The entry originates in a study of blood T cells in healthy people across ages. General study points: A roughly linear age-dependent decrease characterized TCR beta diversity per million T cells.

Alongside a J-beta primer mix, a sample-barcoded 5' primer served in a second PCR lasting 7 to 11 cycles. The template-switch adaptor was a 5' adaptor with 12 random nucleotides. It tagged each cDNA molecule. A single record per CDR3 protein comes from TCRdb applying MiXCR to the 5' RACE reads. The sample carries around 1,000,000 distinct CDR3 sequences, around 25% recorded once. This same sample was also taken into another study, of T cells of mothers and their children.

The origin of this receptor is a girl under 10 years old in good health. Sequenced input: blood.

This chain's CDR3 is CASRGTPPNQPQHF. CDR3 coding DNA: TGTGCCAGCAGGGGGACACCACCCAATCAGCCCCAGCATTTT. The V gene is TRBV12-3 or TRBV12-4, the J gene TRBJ1-5; D possibly corresponds to TRBD1 (6 bases). CDR3 length: 14 residues. The V end lost 6 bases, the J end lost 3 bases, and 12 bases lay between the germline ends.